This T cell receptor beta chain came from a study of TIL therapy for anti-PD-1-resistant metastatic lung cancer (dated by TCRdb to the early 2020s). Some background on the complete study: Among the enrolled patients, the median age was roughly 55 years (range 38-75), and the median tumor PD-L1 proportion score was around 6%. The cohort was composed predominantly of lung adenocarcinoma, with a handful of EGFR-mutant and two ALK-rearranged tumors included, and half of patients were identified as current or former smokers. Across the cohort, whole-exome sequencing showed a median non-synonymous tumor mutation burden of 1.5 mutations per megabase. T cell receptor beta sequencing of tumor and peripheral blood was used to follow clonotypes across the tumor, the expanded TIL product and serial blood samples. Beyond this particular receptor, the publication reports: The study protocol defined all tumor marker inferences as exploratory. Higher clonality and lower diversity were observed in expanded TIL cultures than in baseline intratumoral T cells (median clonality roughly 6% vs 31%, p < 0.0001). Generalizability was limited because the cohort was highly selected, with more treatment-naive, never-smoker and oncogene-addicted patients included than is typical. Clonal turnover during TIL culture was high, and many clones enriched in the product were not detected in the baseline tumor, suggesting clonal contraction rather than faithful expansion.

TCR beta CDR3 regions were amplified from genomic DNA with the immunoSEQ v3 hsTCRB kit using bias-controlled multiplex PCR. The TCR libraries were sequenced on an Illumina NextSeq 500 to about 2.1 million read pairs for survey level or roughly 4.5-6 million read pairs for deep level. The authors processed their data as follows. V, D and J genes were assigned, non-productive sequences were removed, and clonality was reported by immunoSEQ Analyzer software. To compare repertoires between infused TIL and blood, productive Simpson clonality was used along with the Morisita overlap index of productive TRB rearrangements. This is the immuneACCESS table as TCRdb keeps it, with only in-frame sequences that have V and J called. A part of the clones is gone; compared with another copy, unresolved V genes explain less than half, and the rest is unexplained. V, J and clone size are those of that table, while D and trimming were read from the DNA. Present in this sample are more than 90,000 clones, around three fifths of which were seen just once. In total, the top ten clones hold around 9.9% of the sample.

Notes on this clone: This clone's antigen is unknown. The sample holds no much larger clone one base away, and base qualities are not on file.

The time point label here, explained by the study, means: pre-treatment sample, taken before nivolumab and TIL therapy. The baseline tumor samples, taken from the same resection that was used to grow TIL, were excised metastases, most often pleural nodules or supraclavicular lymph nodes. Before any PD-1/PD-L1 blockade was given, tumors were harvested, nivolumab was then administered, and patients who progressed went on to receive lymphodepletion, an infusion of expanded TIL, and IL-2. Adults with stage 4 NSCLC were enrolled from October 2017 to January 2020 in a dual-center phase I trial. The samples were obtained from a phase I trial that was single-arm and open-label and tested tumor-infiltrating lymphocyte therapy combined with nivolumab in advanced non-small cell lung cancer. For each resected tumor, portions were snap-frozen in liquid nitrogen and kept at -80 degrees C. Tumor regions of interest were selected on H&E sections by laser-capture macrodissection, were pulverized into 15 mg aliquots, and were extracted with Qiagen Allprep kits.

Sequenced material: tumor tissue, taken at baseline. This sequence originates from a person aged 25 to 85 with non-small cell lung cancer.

CDR3 region: CATSREEGAATGELFF. The bases are TGTGCCACCAGCAGAGAGGAGGGGGCGGCCACCGGGGAGCTGTTTTTT. Here the chain combines TRBV15 and TRBJ2-2; TRBD1 is a weak D gene call, 7 bases matching. CDR1 is given as LNHNV and CDR2 as YYDKDF, both from the germline V gene (reference sequence). The trim is 0 bases for V and 4 bases for J, with a gap of 12 bases between the germline ends. Its CDR3 holds 16 amino acids, cysteine through phenylalanine. Just CDR3 DNA is preserved here, 48 bases in frame from base 1.